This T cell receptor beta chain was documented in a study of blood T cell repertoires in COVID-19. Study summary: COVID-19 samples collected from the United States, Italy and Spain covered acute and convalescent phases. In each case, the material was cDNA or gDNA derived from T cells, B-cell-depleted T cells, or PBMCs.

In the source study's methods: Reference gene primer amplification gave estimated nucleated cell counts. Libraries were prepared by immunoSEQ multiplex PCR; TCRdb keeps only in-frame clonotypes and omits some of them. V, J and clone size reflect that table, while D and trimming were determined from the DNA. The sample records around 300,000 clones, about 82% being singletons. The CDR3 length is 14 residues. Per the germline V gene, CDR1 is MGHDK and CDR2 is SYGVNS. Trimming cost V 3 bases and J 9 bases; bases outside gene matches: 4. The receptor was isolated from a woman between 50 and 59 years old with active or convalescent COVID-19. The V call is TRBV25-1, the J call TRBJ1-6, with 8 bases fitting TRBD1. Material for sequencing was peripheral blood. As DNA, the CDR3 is TGTGCCAGCAGTGATTCAGGGGGCTTTTCACCCCTCCACTTT. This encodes CASSDSGGFSPLHF.